The 7 T cell receptor beta chains below all came from one sample that was sequenced in a study of blood T cell repertoires in COVID-19. Sequencing was performed with immunoSEQ multiplex PCR; in TCRdb, only in-frame clones are kept and a portion is missing. In the table there are about 65,000 clones, over 75% of which are singletons. The sequencing sample was made of peripheral blood. Receptor source: a man at least 80 years old with acute or convalescent COVID-19.

This clone showed up just a few times. Other DNA variants within this sample encode the same CDR3. The chain carries TRBV5-1 and TRBJ1-1; 8 bases align to TRBD1. With V trimmed by 2 bases and J by 8 bases, 11 bases remained unmatched. Germline lookup yields CDR1 SGHRS and CDR2 YFSETQ. This CDR3 comprises 15 residues. The CDR3 protein is CASSLLPDRATEAFF. CDR3 coding DNA: TGCGCCAGCAGCTTACTACCGGACAGGGCCACCGAAGCTTTCTTT.

This clone appeared a few times. V gene TRBV18 combines with J gene TRBJ1-1; tentatively, D is TRBD1 (5 bases). V lost 5 bases and J lost 2, with 9 bases in between. Germline V CDR1 and CDR2: KGHSH, LQKENI. The CDR3 length is 13 residues. The CDR3 is CASSSDSNTEAFF. The CDR3 coding sequence is TGTGCCAGCTCATCCGACAGTAACACTGAAGCTTTCTTT. Together with reference TRBV18 and TRBJ1-1, the CDR3 gives the full variable domain: NAGVMQNPRHLVRRRGQEARLRCSPMKGHSHVYWYRQLPEEGLKFMVYLQKENIIDESGMPKERFSAEFPKEGPSILRIQQVVRGDSAAYFCASSSDSNTEAFFGQGTRLTVV.

The V gene is TRBV21-1, the J gene TRBJ1-1; the table's D call TRBD1 went unverified against the DNA. TRBV21-1 is noted as a pseudogene. CDR3 length: 14 amino acids. CDR3 protein: CASSLGLLDTEAFF. CDR3 in DNA: TGTGCCAGCAGCCTGGGGCTCCTAGACACTGAAGCTTTCTTT.

The chain uses TRBV19 and TRBJ2-2; possibly TRBD2 for D (7 bases). This CDR3 has 14 amino acids. Looked up from germline, CDR1 is LNHDA and CDR2 is SQIVND (reference sequence). V gave up 6 bases and J gave up 7 bases, with 15 bases separating them. The CDR3 reads CASRLGGPNGELFF. The CDR3 DNA follows: TGTGCCAGTAGGCTGGGGGGGCCTAACGGGGAGCTGTTTTTT.

This chain joins TRBV7-9 and TRBJ1-1, with D perhaps TRBD1 (6 bases). CDR3 length: 15 residues. The V and J ends lost 4 bases and 1 base respectively, with 13 bases between them. CDR1 is SEHNR, CDR2 FQNEAQ, per germline (reference sequence). The CDR3 sequence is CASSSQGLANTEAFF. CDR3 DNA: TGTGCCAGCAGCTCCCAGGGGTTAGCGAACACTGAAGCTTTCTTT.

The V gene is TRBV3-1 (or the pseudogene TRBV3-2), the J gene TRBJ1-2; D is ambiguous. Trimming removed 2 bases from V and 4 bases from J, with 11 bases in between. From germline, CDR1 is LGHDT and CDR2 YNNKEL (reference sequence). The CDR3 runs to 14 residues. The CDR3 spells CASSQLSNSYGYTF. For the CDR3, the DNA is TGTGCCAGCAGCCAACTCTCGAACAGCTATGGCTACACCTTC.

In nucleotides, the CDR3 is TGTGCCAGCAGGTCAGGCCAACTTGGGAACACCATATATTTT. Residues: CASRSGQLGNTIYF. The chain joins TRBV6-5 to TRBJ1-3; no clear D gene. V was clipped by 6 bases and J by 7 bases, with 16 bases between them. This CDR3 spans 14 amino acids. CDR1 is MNHEY and CDR2 is SVGAGI in the germline V gene.